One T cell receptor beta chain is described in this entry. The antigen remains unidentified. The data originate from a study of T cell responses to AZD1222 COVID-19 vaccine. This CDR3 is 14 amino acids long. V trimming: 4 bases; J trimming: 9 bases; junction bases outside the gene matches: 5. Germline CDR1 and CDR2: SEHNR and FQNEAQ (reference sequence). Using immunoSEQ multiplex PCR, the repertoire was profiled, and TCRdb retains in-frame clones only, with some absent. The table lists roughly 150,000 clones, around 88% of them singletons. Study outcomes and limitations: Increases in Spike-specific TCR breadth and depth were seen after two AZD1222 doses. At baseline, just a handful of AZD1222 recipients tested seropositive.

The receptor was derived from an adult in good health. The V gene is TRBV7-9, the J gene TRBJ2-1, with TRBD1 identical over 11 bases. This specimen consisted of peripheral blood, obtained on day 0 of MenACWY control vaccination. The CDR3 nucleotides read TGTGCCAGCAGCTCGGACAGGGGGCGGATTGAGCAGTTCTTC. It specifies CASSSDRGRIEQFF.